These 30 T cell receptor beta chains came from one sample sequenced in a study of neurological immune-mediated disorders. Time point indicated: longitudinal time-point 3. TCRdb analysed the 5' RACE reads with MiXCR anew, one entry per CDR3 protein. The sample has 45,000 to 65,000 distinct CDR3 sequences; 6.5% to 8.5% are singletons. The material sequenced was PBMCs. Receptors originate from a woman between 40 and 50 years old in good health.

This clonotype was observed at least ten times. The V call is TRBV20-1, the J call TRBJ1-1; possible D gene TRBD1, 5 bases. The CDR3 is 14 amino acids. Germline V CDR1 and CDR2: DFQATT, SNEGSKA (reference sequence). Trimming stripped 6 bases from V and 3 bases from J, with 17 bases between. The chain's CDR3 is CSASPAGGYTEAFF. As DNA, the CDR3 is TGCAGTGCCTCCCCAGCGGGGGGATACACTGAAGCTTTCTTT.

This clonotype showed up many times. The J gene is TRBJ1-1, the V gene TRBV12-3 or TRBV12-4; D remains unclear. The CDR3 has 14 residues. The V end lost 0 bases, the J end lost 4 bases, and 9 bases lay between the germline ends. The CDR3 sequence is CASSLAWEGTEAFF. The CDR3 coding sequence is TGTGCCAGCAGTTTAGCATGGGAGGGCACTGAAGCTTTCTTT.

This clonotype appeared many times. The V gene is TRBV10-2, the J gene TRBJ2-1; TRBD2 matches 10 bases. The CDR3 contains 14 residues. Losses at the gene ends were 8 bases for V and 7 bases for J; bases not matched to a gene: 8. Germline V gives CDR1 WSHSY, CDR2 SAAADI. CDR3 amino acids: CASYSGRTINEQFF. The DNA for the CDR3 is TGCGCCAGCTATAGCGGGAGGACTATAAATGAGCAGTTCTTC.

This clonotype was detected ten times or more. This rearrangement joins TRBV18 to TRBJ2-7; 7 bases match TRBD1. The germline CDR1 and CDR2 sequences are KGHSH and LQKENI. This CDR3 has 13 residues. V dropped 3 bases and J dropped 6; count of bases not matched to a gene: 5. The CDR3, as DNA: TGTGCCAGCTCACCGGGACAGTCGGCCGAGCAGTACTTC. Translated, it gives CASSPGQSAEQYF. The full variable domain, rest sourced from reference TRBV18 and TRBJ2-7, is NAGVMQNPRHLVRRRGQEARLRCSPMKGHSHVYWYRQLPEEGLKFMVYLQKENIIDESGMPKERFSAEFPKEGPSILRIQQVVRGDSAAYFCASSPGQSAEQYFGPGTRLTVT.

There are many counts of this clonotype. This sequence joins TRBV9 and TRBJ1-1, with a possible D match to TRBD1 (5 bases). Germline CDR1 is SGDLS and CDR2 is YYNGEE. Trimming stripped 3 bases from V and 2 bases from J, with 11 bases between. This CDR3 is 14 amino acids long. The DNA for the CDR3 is TGTGCCAGCAGCGCGTACAGGTCCAACACTGAAGCTTTCTTT. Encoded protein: CASSAYRSNTEAFF.

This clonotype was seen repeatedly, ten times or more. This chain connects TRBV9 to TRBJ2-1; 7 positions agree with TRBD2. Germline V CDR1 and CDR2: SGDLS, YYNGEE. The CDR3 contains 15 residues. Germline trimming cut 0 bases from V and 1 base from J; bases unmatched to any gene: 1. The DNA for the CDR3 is TGTGCCAGCAGCGTAGGGGGGGGGTCCTACAATGAGCAGTTCTTC. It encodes CASSVGGGSYNEQFF.

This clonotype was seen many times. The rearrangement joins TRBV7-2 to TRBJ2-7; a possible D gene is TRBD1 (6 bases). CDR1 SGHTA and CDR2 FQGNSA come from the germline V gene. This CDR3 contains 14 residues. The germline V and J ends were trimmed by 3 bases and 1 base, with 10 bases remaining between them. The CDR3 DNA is TGTGCCAGCAGCTTCCGGGACACTTCCTACGAGCAGTACTTC. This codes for CASSFRDTSYEQYF.

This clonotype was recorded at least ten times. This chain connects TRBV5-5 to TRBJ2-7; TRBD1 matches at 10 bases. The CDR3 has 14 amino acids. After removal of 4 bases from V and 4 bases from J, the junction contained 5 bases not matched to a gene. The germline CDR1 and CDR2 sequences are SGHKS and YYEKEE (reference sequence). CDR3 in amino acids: CASSPRQGAYEQYF. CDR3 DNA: TGTGCCAGCAGCCCTCGACAGGGGGCTTACGAGCAGTACTTC.

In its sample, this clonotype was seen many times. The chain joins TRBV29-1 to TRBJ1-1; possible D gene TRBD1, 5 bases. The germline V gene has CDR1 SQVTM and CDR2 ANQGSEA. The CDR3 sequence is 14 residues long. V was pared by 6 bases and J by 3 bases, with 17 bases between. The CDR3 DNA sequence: TGCAGCGTCGCTGTCGGGGCGGCGGACACTGAAGCTTTCTTT. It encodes CSVAVGAADTEAFF.

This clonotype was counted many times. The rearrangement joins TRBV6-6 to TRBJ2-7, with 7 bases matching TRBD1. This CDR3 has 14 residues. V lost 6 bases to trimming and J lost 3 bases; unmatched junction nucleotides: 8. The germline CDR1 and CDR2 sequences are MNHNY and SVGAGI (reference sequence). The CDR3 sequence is CASRPSGQLYEQYF. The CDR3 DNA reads TGTGCCAGCAGGCCCTCGGGACAGCTCTACGAGCAGTACTTC.

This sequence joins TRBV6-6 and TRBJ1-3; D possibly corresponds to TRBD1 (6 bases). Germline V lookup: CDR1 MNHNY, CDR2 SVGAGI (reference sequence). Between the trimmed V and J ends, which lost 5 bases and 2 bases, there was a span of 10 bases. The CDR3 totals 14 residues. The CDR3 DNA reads TGTGCCAGCAGTCCCCGGGACACTGGAAACACCATATATTTT. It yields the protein CASSPRDTGNTIYF.

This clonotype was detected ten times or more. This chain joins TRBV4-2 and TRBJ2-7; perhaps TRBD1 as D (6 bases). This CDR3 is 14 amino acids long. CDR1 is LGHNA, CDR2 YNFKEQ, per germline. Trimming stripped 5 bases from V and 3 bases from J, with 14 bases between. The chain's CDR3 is CASSNRDTYYEQYF. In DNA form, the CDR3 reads TGTGCCAGCAGCAACCGGGACACTTACTACGAGCAGTACTTC.

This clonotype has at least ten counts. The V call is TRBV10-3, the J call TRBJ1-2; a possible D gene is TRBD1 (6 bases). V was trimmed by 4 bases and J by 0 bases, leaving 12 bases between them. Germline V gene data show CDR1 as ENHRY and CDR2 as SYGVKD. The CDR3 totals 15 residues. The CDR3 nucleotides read TGTGCCATCAGTGGTAGGGGGACTTCTAACTATGGCTACACCTTC. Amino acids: CAISGRGTSNYGYTF.

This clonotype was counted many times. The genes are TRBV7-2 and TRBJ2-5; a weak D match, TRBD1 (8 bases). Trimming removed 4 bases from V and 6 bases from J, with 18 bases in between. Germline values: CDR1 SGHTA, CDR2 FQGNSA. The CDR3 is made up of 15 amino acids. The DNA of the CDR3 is TGTGCCAGCAGCTCCGGGGGGCAGGGGGCTAAGACCCAGTACTTC. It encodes CASSSGGQGAKTQYF.

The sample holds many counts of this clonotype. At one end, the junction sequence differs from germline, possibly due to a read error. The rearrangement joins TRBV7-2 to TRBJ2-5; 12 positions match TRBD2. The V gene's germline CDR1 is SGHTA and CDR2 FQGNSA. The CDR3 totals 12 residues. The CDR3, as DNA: TGTGCCAGCAGTCCCGGACTAGCGGGGTTAGACTTC. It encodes CASSPGLAGLDF.

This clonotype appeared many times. The CDR3 DNA reads TGCGCCAGCACCCCGGGACAGCCTCAAGAGCAGTACTTC. This encodes CASTPGQPQEQYF. The V call is TRBV5-1, the J call TRBJ2-7; TRBD1 aligns across 7 bases. Germline V CDR1 and CDR2: SGHRS, YFSETQ. The V segment lost 6 bases and the J segment 7 bases; nucleotides outside the gene matches: 10. The CDR3 has 13 amino acids.

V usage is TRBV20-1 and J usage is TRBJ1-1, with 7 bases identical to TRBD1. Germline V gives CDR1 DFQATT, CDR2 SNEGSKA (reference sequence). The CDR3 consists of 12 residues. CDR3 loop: CSLQQGGTEAFF. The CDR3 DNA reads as TGCAGCCTCCAGCAGGGGGGCACTGAAGCTTTCTTT.

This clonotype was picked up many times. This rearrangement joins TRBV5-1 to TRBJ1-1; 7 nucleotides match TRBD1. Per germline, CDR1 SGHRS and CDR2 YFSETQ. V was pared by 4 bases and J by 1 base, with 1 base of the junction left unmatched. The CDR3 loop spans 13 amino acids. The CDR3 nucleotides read TGCGCCAGCAGCGGGACAGCGAACACTGAAGCTTTCTTT. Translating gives CASSGTANTEAFF.

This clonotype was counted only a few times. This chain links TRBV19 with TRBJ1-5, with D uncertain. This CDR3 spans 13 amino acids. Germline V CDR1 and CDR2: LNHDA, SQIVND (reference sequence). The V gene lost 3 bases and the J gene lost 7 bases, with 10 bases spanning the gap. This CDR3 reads CASSIFSRQPQHF. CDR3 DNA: TGTGCCAGTAGTATTTTCTCCCGGCAGCCCCAGCATTTT. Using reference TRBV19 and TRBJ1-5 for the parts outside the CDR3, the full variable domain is DGGITQSPKYLFRKEGQNVTLSCEQNLNHDAMYWYRQDPGQGLRLIYYSQIVNDFQKGDIAEGYSVSREKKESFPLTVTSAQKNPTAFYLCASSIFSRQPQHFGDGTRLSIL.

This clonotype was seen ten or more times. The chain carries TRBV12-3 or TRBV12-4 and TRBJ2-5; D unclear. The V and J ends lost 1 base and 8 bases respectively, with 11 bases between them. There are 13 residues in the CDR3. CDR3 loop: CASSLVAEGTQYF. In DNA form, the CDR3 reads TGTGCCAGCAGTTTAGTCGCCGAAGGCACCCAGTACTTC.

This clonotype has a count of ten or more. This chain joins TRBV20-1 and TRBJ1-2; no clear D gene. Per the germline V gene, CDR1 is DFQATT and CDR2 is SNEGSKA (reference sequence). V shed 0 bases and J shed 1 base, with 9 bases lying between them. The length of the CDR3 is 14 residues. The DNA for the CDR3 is TGCAGTGCTAGAGATCTGCCTGATAACTATGGCTACACCTTC. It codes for CSARDLPDNYGYTF.

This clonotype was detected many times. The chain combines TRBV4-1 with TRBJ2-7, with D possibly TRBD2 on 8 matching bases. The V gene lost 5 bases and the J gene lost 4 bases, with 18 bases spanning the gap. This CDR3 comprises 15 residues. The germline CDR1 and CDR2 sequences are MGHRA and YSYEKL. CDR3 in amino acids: CASSSPREGAYEQYF. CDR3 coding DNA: TGCGCCAGCAGCTCCCCTCGGGAGGGGGCGTACGAGCAGTACTTC.

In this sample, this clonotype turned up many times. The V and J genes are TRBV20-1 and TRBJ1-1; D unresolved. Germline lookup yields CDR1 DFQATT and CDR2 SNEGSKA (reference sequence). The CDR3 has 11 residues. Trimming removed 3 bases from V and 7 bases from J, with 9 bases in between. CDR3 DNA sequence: TGCAGTGCTAGGTGGCAGGATGAAGCTTTCTTT. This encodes CSARWQDEAFF.

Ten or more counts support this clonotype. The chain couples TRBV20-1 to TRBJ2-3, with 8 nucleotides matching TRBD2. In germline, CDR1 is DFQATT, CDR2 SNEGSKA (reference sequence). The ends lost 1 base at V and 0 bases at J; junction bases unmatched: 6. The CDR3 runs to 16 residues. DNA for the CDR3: TGCAGTGCTAGAGGTCTAGCGGGCCCTAGCACAGATACGCAGTATTTT. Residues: CSARGLAGPSTDTQYF.

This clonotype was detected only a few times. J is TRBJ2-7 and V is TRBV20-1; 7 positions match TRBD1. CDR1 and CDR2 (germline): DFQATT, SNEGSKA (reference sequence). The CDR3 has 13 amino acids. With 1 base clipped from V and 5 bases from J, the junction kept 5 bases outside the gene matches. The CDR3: CSARGQGRNEQYF. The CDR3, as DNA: TGCAGTGCTAGAGGACAGGGTAGGAACGAGCAGTACTTC.

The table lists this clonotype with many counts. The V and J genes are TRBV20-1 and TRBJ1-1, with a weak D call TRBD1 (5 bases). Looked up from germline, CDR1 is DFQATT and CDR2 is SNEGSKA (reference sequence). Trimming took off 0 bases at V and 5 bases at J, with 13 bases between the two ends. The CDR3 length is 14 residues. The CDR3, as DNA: TGCAGTGCTAGAGATCCCCAGGGTAGTACTGAAGCTTTCTTT. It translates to CSARDPQGSTEAFF.

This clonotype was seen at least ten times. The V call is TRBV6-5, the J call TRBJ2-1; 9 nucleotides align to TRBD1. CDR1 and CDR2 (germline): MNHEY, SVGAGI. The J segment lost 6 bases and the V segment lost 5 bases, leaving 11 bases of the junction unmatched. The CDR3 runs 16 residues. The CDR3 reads CASSRFSGTGINEQFF. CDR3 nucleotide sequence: TGTGCCAGCAGTCGGTTCTCCGGGACAGGGATCAATGAGCAGTTCTTC.

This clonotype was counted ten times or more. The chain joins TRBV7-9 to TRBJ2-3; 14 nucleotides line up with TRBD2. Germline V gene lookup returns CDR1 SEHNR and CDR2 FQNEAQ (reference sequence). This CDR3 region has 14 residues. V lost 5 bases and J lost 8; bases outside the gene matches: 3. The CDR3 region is CASSRGTSGGTQYF. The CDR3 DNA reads TGTGCCAGCAGCCGAGGGACTAGCGGGGGTACGCAGTATTTT.

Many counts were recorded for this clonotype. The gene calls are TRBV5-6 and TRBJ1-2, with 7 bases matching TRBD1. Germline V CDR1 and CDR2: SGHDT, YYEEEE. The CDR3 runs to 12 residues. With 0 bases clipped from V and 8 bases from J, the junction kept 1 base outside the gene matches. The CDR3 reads CASSLAGGGYTF. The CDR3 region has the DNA TGTGCCAGCAGCTTGGCAGGGGGAGGCTACACCTTC.

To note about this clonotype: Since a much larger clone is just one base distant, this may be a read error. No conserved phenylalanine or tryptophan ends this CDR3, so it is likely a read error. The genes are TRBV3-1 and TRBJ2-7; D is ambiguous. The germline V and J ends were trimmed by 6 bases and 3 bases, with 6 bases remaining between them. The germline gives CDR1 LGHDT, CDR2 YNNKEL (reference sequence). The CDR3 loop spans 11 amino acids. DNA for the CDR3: TGTGCCAGCAGTCAGCACTACGAGCAGTACTCC. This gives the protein CASSQHYEQYS.